This paragraph reports one T cell receptor (beta chain). This entry belongs to a study of blood T cell repertoires in COVID-19. The germline gives CDR1 SGHDT, CDR2 YYEEEE. The CDR3 has 11 amino acids. The V end lost 2 bases, the J end lost 7 bases, and 4 bases lay between the germline ends. Here immunoSEQ multiplex PCR was the method, and the copy in TCRdb shows in-frame clones only, minus some. The table has some 200,000 clones, roughly 84% seen once. The sample taken for sequencing was peripheral blood. This receptor was taken from a woman of 80 years or more with acute or convalescent COVID-19. This chain joins TRBV5-6 and TRBJ2-1; D is unclear. The CDR3 spells CASSLRNEQFF. The CDR3 DNA is TGTGCCAGCAGCTTACGGAATGAGCAGTTCTTC.